This record covers a single T cell receptor (beta chain). Its antigen remains unknown. These data belong to a study of shared clonotypes between healthy human individuals. At the level of the study: Contributing individuals were a couple of females and three males aged 18 to 49. General observations from the study: The study's rarefaction showed incomplete sorted-subset sequencing despite large depth.

Donors were healthy HIV-negative adults without recent acute infections or vaccinations. Sorted-subset replicate PCR reactions contained roughly 210 ng DNA, corresponding to 29,000 or so T cell genomes. Profiled with immunoSEQ multiplex PCR; TCRdb holds only in-frame clones, not every one. The sample has about 380,000 clones, approximately 97% seen once. V trimming: 3 bases; J trimming: 5 bases; junction bases outside the gene matches: 6. This CDR3 is built from 14 residues. Looked up from germline, CDR1 is LGHNA and CDR2 is YNFKEQ. Sequenced material: memory CD8+ T cells sorted from blood. Subset denoted: CD45RO+ cells pooled with CCR7-negative TemRA cells. The receptor comes from a man under 40 in good health. The chain links TRBV4-2 to TRBJ1-2, with 7 bases identical to TRBD1. The CDR3 protein is CASSQDRTPYGYTF. CDR3 DNA: TGTGCCAGCAGCCAGGACAGGACCCCTTATGGCTACACCTTC.